This TCR beta chain was sequenced during a study of blood T cells in healthy people across ages. For the second PCR, which ran for about 7 to 11 cycles, a sample-barcoded 5' primer and a J-beta primer mix were used. TCRdb independently ran MiXCR on the 5' RACE reads; one entry per CDR3 protein. In the table there are some 780,000 distinct CDR3 sequences, 56% of which are singletons. The CDR3 runs 14 residues. Trimming stripped 6 bases from V and 3 bases from J, with 12 bases between. Germline CDR1 and CDR2: MNHNY and SVGAGI (reference sequence). The source material was blood. This TCR came from a man aged 40-55 years in good health. The chain has TRBV6-6 and TRBJ1-5, with D possibly TRBD1 on 6 matching bases. The CDR3 DNA follows: TGTGCCAGCAGCCGACAGGACTCCAATCAGCCCCAGCATTTT. Translating gives CASSRQDSNQPQHF.